The T cell receptor beta chain under discussion was sequenced for a study of T-cell reconstitution after alpha-beta-depleted transplantation in children. This clonotype was seen at least ten times. The TCRbeta library was prepared with unique molecular identifiers. From the PCR reads, TCRdb called clonotypes with MiXCR, one entry per CDR3 protein. In the table there are over 150,000 distinct CDR3 sequences, around 6.8% of which are singletons. The source is a human donor who donated a stem cell graft to a child with Wiskott-Aldrich syndrome. This sample comprised PBMCs from the stem cell graft donor, obtained from the stem cell graft.

The CDR3 reads CASSAQGRGTYEQYF. The CDR3, as DNA: TGTGCCAGCAGCGCTCAGGGCAGGGGAACCTACGAGCAGTACTTC. The V and J genes are TRBV7-2 and TRBJ2-7; perhaps TRBD1 as D (6 bases). The V end lost 5 bases, the J end lost 2 bases, and 16 bases lay between the germline ends. Germline values: CDR1 SGHTA, CDR2 FQGNSA. The CDR3 spans 15 residues. The complete variable domain, with remaining parts taken from reference TRBV7-2 and TRBJ2-7, reads GAGVSQSPSNKVTEKGKDVELRCDPISGHTALYWYRQSLGQGLEFLIYFQGNSAPDKSGLPSDRFSAERTGGSVSTLTIQRTQQEDSAVYLCASSAQGRGTYEQYFGPGTRLTVT.